This T cell receptor (beta chain) was observed in a study of shared clonotypes between healthy human individuals. Whole-study findings and limits: Sampling covered nothing but blood. Tissue TCR repertoires likely differ from those found in blood.

With respect to this clone: Its specificity is not known.

V was cut by 11 bases and J by 2 bases, with 12 bases left in between. The V gene's germline CDR1 is MRHNA and CDR2 SNTAGT. This CDR3 has 12 residues. Loaded into unsorted PBMC replicate PCRs was 250 to 350 ng DNA, about 30,000 T cell genomes. Sequencing was performed with immunoSEQ multiplex PCR; in TCRdb, only in-frame clones are kept and a portion is missing. The table records hundreds of thousands of clones, 75% to 85% of them present only once. The chain uses TRBV6-4 and TRBJ2-5; D remains ambiguous. The sample taken for sequencing was PBMCs. This clonotype was sampled from a woman in her thirties or forties in good health. Some clones in this sample may be carry-over from other donors' samples. The CDR3 sequence is CAPPFPQETQYF. CDR3 nucleotide sequence: TGTGCCCCCCCGTTTCCTCAAGAGACCCAGTACTTC.